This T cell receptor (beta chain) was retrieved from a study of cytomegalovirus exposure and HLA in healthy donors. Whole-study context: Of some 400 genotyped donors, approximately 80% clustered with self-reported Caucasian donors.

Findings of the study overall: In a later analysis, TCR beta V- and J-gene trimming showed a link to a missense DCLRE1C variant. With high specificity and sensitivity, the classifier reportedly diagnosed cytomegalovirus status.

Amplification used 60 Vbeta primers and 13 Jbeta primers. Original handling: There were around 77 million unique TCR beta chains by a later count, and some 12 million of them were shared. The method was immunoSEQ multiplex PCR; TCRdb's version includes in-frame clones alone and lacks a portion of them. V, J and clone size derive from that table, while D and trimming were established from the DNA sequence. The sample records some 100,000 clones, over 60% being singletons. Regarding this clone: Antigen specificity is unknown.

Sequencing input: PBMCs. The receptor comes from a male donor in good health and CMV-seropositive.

The CDR3 nucleotides are TGTGCCAGCAGTTTATACGGACTAGCGGGTGCCTACGAGCAGTACTTC. This codes for CASSLYGLAGAYEQYF. The chain recombines TRBV27 with TRBJ2-7, with 11 bases aligning to TRBD2. The CDR3 has 16 amino acids. J gave up 2 bases and V 1 base, and 4 bases lay outside the gene matches. From germline, CDR1 is MNHEY and CDR2 SMNVEV (reference sequence).